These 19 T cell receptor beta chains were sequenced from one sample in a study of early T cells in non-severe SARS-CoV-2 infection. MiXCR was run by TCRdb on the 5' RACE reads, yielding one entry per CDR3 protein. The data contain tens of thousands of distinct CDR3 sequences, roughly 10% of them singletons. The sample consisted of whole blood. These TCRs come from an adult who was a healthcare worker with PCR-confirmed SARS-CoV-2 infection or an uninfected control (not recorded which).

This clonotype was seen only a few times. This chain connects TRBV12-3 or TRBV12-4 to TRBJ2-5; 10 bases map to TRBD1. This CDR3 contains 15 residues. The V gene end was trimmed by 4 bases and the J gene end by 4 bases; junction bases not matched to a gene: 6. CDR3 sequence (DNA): TGTGCCAGCAGTTCCGGACAGGGGGAAACAGAGACCCAGTACTTC. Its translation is CASSSGQGETETQYF.

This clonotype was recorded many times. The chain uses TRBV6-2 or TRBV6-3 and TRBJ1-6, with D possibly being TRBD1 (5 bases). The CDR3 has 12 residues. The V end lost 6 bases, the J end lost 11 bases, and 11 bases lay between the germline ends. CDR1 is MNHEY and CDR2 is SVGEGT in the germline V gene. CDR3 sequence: CASRALGAPLHF. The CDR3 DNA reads TGTGCCAGCAGAGCCCTGGGGGCACCCCTCCACTTT.

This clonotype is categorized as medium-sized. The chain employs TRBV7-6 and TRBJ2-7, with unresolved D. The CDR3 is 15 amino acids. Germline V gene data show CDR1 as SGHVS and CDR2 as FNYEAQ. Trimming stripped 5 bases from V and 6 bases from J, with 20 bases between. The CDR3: CASSPRLEFSPEQYF. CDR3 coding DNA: TGTGCCAGCAGCCCACGACTTGAATTCTCCCCCGAGCAGTACTTC.

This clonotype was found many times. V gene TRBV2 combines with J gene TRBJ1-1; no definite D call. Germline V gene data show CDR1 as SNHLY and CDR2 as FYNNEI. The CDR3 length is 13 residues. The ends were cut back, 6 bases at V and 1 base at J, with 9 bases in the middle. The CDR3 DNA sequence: TGTGCCAGCAGGGGAGCAAGGAACACTGAAGCTTTCTTT. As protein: CASRGARNTEAFF.

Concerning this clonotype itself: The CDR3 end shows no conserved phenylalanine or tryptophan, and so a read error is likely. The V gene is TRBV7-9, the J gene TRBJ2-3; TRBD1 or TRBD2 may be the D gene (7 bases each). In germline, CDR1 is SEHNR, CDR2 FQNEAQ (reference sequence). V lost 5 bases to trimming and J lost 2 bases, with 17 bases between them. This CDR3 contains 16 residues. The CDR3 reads CASSPQGGPFTDTQYS. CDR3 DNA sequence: TGTGCCAGCAGCCCCCAGGGGGGGCCCTTCACAGATACGCAGTATTCT.

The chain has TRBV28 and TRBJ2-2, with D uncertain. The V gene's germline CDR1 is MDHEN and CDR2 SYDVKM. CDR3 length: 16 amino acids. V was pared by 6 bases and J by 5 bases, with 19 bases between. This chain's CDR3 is CASSASSGPPTGELFF. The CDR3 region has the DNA TGTGCCAGCAGCGCCTCATCGGGTCCCCCGACCGGGGAGCTGTTTTTT.

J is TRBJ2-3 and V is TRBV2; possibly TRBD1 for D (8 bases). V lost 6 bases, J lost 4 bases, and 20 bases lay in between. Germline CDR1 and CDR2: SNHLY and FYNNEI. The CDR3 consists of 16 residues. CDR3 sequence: CASRWAGQAGADTQYF. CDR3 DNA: TGTGCCAGCAGGTGGGCGGGACAGGCGGGGGCAGATACGCAGTATTTT. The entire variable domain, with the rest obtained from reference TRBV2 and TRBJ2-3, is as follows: EPEVTQTPSHQVTQMGQEVILRCVPISNHLYFYWYRQILGQKVEFLVSFYNNEISEKSEIFDDQFSVERPDGSNFTLKIRSTKLEDSAMYFCASRWAGQAGADTQYFGPGTRLTVL.

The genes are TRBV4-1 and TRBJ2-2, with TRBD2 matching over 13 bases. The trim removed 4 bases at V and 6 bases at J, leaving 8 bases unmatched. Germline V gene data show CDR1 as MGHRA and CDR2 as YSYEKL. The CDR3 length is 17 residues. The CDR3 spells CASSLRTSGGSSGELFF. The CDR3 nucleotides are TGCGCCAGCAGCCTCCGGACTAGCGGGGGATCATCCGGGGAGCTGTTTTTT.

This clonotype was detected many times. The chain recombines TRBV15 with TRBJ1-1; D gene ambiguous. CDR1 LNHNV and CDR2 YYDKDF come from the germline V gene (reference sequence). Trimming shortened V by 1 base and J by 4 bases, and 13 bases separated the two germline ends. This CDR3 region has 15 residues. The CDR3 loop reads CATSRGLGSGTEAFF. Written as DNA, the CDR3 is TGTGCCACCAGCAGAGGACTGGGGAGCGGCACTGAAGCTTTCTTT.

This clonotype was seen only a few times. CDR3: CARGMGPTLNSPLHF. CDR3 bases: TGTGCCAGGGGAATGGGGCCGACCTTAAATTCACCCCTCCACTTT. V gene TRBV2 combines with J gene TRBJ1-6; maybe TRBD1 (5 bases). Trimming cost V 9 bases and J 7 bases, with 19 bases left between them. The germline V gene has CDR1 SNHLY and CDR2 FYNNEI. The CDR3 is made up of 15 amino acids.

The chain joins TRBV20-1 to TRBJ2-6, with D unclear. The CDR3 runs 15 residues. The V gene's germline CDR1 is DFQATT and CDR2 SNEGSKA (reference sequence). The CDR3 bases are TGCAGCGGGCTGTGGCCGAACTCTGGGGCCAACGTCCTGACTTTC. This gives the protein CSGLWPNSGANVLTF.

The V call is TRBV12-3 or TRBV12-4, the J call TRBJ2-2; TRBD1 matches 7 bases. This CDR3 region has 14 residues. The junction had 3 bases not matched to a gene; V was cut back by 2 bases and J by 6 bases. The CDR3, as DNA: TGTGCCAGCAGTTTAACGACAGGGCCCGGGGAGCTGTTTTTT. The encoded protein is CASSLTTGPGELFF.

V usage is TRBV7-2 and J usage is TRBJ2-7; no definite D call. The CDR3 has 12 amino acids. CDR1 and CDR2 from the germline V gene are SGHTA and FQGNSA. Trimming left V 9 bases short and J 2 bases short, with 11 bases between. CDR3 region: CARTGPPYEQYF. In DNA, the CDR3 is TGTGCCAGGACCGGCCCCCCCTACGAGCAGTACTTC.

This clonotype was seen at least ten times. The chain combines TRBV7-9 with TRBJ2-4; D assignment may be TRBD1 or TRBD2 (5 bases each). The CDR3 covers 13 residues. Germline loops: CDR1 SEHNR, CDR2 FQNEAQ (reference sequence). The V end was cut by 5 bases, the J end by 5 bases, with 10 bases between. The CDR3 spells CASSKSGQNIQYF. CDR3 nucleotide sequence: TGTGCCAGCAGCAAGTCGGGACAAAACATTCAGTACTTC.

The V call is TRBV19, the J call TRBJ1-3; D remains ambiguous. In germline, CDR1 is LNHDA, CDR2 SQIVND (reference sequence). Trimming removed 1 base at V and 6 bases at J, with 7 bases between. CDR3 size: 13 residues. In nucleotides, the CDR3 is TGTGCCAGTAGTATAGGACGTGAAAACACCATATATTTT. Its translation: CASSIGRENTIYF. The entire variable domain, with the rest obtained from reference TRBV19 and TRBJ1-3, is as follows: DGGITQSPKYLFRKEGQNVTLSCEQNLNHDAMYWYRQDPGQGLRLIYYSQIVNDFQKGDIAEGYSVSREKKESFPLTVTSAQKNPTAFYLCASSIGRENTIYFGEGSWLTVV.

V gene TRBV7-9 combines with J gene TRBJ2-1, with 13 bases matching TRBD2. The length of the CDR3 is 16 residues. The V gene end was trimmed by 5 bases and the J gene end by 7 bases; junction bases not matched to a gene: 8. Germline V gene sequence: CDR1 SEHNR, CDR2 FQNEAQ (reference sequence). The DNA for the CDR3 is TGTGCCAGCAGCACTAGCGGGGGGGCCAAAGTTAATGAGCAGTTCTTC. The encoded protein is CASSTSGGAKVNEQFF.

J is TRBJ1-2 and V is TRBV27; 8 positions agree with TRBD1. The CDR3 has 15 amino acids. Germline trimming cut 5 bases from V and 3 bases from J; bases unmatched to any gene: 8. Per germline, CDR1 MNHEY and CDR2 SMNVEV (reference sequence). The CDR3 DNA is TGTGCCAGCAGTCCGAGCAGGGGGCGCGACTATGGCTACACCTTC. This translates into CASSPSRGRDYGYTF.

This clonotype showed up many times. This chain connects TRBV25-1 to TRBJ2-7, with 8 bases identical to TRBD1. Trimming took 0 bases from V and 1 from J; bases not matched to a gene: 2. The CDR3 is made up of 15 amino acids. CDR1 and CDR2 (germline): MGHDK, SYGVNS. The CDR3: CASSEYGQGSYEQYF. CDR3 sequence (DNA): TGTGCCAGCAGTGAATATGGACAGGGTTCCTACGAGCAGTACTTC.

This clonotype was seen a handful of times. The CDR3 coding sequence is TGCAGCGCCTTGGACAGGGTCTCCTACGAGCAGTACTTC. The encoded protein is CSALDRVSYEQYF. The chain employs TRBV29-1 and TRBJ2-7; TRBD1 aligns across 8 bases. V shed 7 bases and J 0 bases; nucleotides not matched to a gene: 5. From germline, CDR1 is SQVTM and CDR2 ANQGSEA. The CDR3 extends over 13 amino acids.